This TCR beta chain stems from a study of cytomegalovirus exposure and HLA in healthy donors. The CDR3 is 20 residues long. Germline CDR1 reads LNHDA; CDR2 reads SQIVND (reference sequence). Germline trimming cut 6 bases from V and 0 bases from J; bases unmatched to any gene: 20. This PCR relied on a set of 60 Vbeta primers and 13 Jbeta primers. Libraries were prepared by immunoSEQ multiplex PCR; TCRdb keeps only in-frame clonotypes and omits some of them. This table has 170,000 or so clones, about 81% appearing once. This TCR derives from a woman aged 30 to 39 in good health and CMV-seronegative. Sequences were obtained from PBMCs. This chain connects TRBV19 to TRBJ1-5, with 7 nucleotides matching TRBD1. The CDR3 DNA reads TGTGCCAGTAGCCCTACCGTCCGGGACAGCTTTCCTTTTAGCAATCAGCCCCAGCATTTT. Translation: CASSPTVRDSFPFSNQPQHF.